This T cell receptor (beta chain) was profiled in a study of blood T cell repertoires in COVID-19 (dated by TCRdb to the early 2020s). About the investigation overall: Collaborator samples came from the United States, Italy and Spain and covered acute and convalescent phases of COVID-19. The prospective study material was composed of cDNA or gDNA derived from T cells, B-cell-depleted T cells, or PBMCs. Subjects who had been exposed to COVID-19, were actively infected with it, or had recovered from it provided the deeply sampled blood TCRbeta repertoires that made up the dataset. A freely available public database, intended as a resource for researchers studying the immune response to SARS-CoV-2, is where the repertoires were released. The samples were drawn from the first 160 participants of the ongoing ImmuneRACE study and from over a thousand subjects provided by 6 global collaborators. The sample metadata nearly always contained a de-identified subject ID, COVID-19 status, age in years and sex. Where available, HLA class I and class II types were obtained from metadata supplied by the sample provider rather than from assay-based typing. Broad study findings and their caveats: The quantity of clinical and demographic metadata differed by source and by participant and was supplied without curation.

TCRbeta CDR3 regions were amplified from genomic DNA using the immunoSEQ Assay, a bias-controlled multiplex PCR. On the study's bioinformatics: The number of nucleated cells in each sample was estimated from the amplification of reference gene primers within the assay. To quantify the absolute abundance of each unique TCRbeta CDR3 rearrangement, sequence reads were collapsed and filtered. For each sample, productive Simpson clonality was calculated as the square root of Simpson's diversity index across productive rearrangements. What TCRdb holds here is the immuneACCESS table cut down to in-frame rearrangements. Part of the clones is not present; checked against another copy, under half of the missing clones reflect an unresolved V gene, and the others are unexplained. Clonal size and the V and J genes are those of that table, whereas D and trimming came from the DNA. The sample table holds more than 250,000 clones, of which nearly 90% were seen once. 1.5% to 2% of the sample belongs to the ten largest clones.

Participants in the prospective study were aged about 18 to 90 years, lived in under 30 United States geographic areas, and enrolled through a virtual design. To assign participants to cohorts, the prospective study relied on clinical history that participants themselves reported in a screening survey and a study questionnaire. In the prospective study, whole blood, serum and a nasopharyngeal or oropharyngeal swab were collected from each participant by mobile phlebotomists. Additional blood draws and questionnaires over an approximately two-month period could optionally be provided by prospective study participants. Before DNA extraction, blood samples from the prospective study were shipped at room temperature or frozen. Concerning this clone: The antigen it recognizes is unknown. No per-base quality is available; no much larger clone lies one base away.

V is shortened by 0 bases, J by 5 bases, and the region joining them spans 17 bases. CDR3 length: 17 amino acids, cysteine to phenylalanine. The read is trimmed to its CDR3 DNA, 51 bases read in frame from base 1. CDR1 and CDR2 are read off the germline V gene (reference sequence) as LGHDT and YNNKEL. Specimen: PBMCs or T cells enriched from blood (not recorded which). The source is a woman between 18 and 29 years old with acute COVID-19. The chain is made from TRBV3-1 (or the pseudogene TRBV3-2) and TRBJ1-5; confidence is insufficient to name the D gene. The nucleotides are TGTGCCAGCAGCCAAGACTTATGGACTGACCCACATCAGCCCCAGCATTTT. Its translation is CASSQDLWTDPHQPQHF.